This T cell receptor (beta chain) came from a study of T-cell memory formation after mild COVID-19 (dated by TCRdb to the early 2020s). A note on the overall study: TCR sequence clusters from the two donors were found to be largely donor specific. T-cell clones expanding and contracting after mild COVID-19 in a couple of donors were tracked by longitudinal TCRalpha and TCRbeta repertoire sequencing. Two young, previously healthy adult volunteers, one female and one male, were included in the cohort.

Only a few counts were recorded for this clonotype. No antigen is known for it. Per-base qualities were not stored, and no clone one base away is much larger. Ficoll-Paque density gradient centrifugation was the method used to isolate PBMCs. General findings and caveats noted by the study authors: The detection of some responding clones in pre-infection memory suggests that pre-existing cross-reactive memory T cells joined the SARS-CoV-2 response. Contracting CD4+ clones appeared mostly in the CM and EM memory subsets, whereas CD8+ clones were enriched in EMRA. The study included only two mild cases, and larger cohorts that include severe cases with pre-infection samples were judged to be necessary. From day 15 to 85, contracting clones showed balanced CD4/CD8 phenotypes, whereas a second wave of clones that expanded from day 15 to 37 leaned towards CD4+. The second-wave clones that peaked on day 37 were not confirmed to be SARS-CoV-2 specific.

Sequencing took place on an Illumina NovaSeq 6000. cDNA libraries for TCRalpha and TCRbeta were prepared by 5'RACE using constant-segment primers, with sample barcodes and unique molecular identifiers added. Trizol reagent was used to extract RNA from every sample. Library amplification was performed in two PCR steps, and a second sample barcode and Illumina TruSeq adapters were introduced in the second step. Sequencing of the libraries was done on an Illumina NovaSeq, producing 2 x 150 bp paired-end reads. For the original study's pipeline: With migec v1.2.7, reads were demultiplexed and then collapsed into UMI-guided consensus sequences. Using mixcr v2.1.11, the UMI consensuses were aligned to TRA and TRB V and J templates and assembled into clonotypes. Clonotypes were classified as expanded or contracted when called significant by both edgeR and NoisET, with noise models trained on biological replicates. For edgeR calls, a false discovery rate-adjusted p below 0.01 and a log2 fold-change threshold of 1 were applied. PCA with hierarchical clustering of max-normalized trajectories of the 1000 most abundant clonotypes was used as exploratory dynamics analysis. Each responding clone was given a CD4 or CD8 phenotype based on the CD4+ and CD8+ repertoires, which had been sequenced separately. Using fastp trimming at Q25 and MiXCR clonotype assembly, TCRdb reanalyzed the public sequencing data and kept in-frame beta chains. Records with the same CDR3 protein are collapsed into one entry carrying the most frequent genes and DNA. The V and J calls, along with clone size, are taken from TCRdb and not from the paper's own processing. This sample has 560,000 or so distinct CDR3 sequences in its table, and 17% of those were observed once. Jointly, the top ten make up about 8.1% of the sample.

Its CDR3 holds 14 amino acids, cysteine through phenylalanine. The read is trimmed to its CDR3 DNA, 42 bases read in frame from base 1. From the germline V gene, CDR1 is SGHTA and CDR2 is FQGNSA. The junction carries 14 bases between V and J, which are trimmed by 5 bases and 4 bases respectively. This clonotype originated in an adult woman who had mild COVID-19 (a few samples of this study predate the infection). The sample titles of this study are shuffled in the database, so cell type and time point are left out; the donor was told from shared clones. Input material: PBMCs or a T cell subset sorted from them (not recorded which). The V gene is TRBV7-2 and the J gene is TRBJ1-1; the D gene lacks a confident call. The bases read TGTGCCAGCAGCCCCGCCGTTTTAGCCACTGAAGCTTTCTTT. This codes for CASSPAVLATEAFF.